This T cell receptor beta chain was documented in a study of blood T cell repertoires in COVID-19. About the research overall: Samples came from the United States, Italy and Spain, spanning acute and convalescent COVID-19. Sources were T cells, B-cell-depleted T cells, or PBMCs; the material itself was cDNA or gDNA.

CDR3 length: 13 amino acids. Germline V gene lookup returns CDR1 MNHNS and CDR2 SASEGT. The ends were cut back, 3 bases at V and 0 bases at J, with 5 bases in the middle. Many counts were recorded for this clone. Per the study methods: Amplification of reference gene primers was used by the study to estimate nucleated cell counts. Sequencing used immunoSEQ multiplex PCR; TCRdb keeps in-frame clones, though not all of them. V, J and clone size were drawn from that table, and D and trimming were deduced from the DNA. The sample carries 100,000 to 150,000 clones, over 75% recorded once. This clonotype was obtained from a man aged 55 to 70 with acute or convalescent COVID-19. The V call is TRBV6-1, the J call TRBJ1-1, with D unresolved. The sample consisted of peripheral blood. The CDR3 DNA is TGTGCCAGCAGTGAGGACTTGAACACTGAAGCTTTCTTT. Translation: CASSEDLNTEAFF.